The clone carrying this TCR beta chain appeared once. The method was immunoSEQ multiplex PCR; TCRdb's version includes in-frame clones alone and lacks a portion of them. This sample has around 180,000 clones; 94% occur once, and the top ten carry about 1.5%. The data were taken from a study of control samples from healthy donors and cancer patients. V lost 3 bases, J lost 0 bases, and 8 bases lay in between. Germline CDR1 and CDR2: LGHNA and YSLEER. This CDR3 is 15 amino acids long. Sequenced input: blood. The sequence came from a young woman in good health. The chain couples TRBV4-3 to TRBJ2-2; no clear D gene. CDR3 nucleotide sequence: TGCGCCAGCAGCCACGGAGTCGCGAACACCGGGGAGCTGTTTTTT. Translation: CASSHGVANTGELFF.